A selection of T cell receptor beta chains follows, all from one sample in a study of blood T cell repertoires in COVID-19. Clones were read by immunoSEQ multiplex PCR, and TCRdb kept only the in-frame ones, dropping some. The sample has roughly 200,000 clones, 88% seen once; the top ten hold 2.6%. Sequencing was done on a sample of PBMCs or T cells enriched from blood (not recorded which). All receptors come from a woman under 40 who had recovered from COVID-19. CDR3s include the opening cysteine and the closing phenylalanine or tryptophan. Expanded clones are given a class, and other clones once, few, many or no size at all.

V gene	J gene	clone size	CDR3 protein
TRBV5-6	TRBJ2-7	-	CASSLAGLAGGPISYEQYF
TRBV10-3	TRBJ2-1	-	CAISEGLAGGWYNEQFF
TRBV5-6	TRBJ2-2	-	CASSSTSRYTGELFF
TRBV4-2	TRBJ2-7	once	CASSQGLAGVYEQYF
TRBV6-5	TRBJ1-5	-	CASSYSPTGDDQPQHF
TRBV10-3	TRBJ1-2	-	CAISETGDSQSGGYTF
TRBV4-3	TRBJ1-4	-	CASSQGAGGPAATNEKLFF
TRBV30	TRBJ2-1	-	CAWTPGLMSYNEQFF
TRBV19	TRBJ1-2	-	CATTYRVEEGYTF
TRBV10-3	TRBJ1-4	-	CAISGQEKNEKLFF
TRBV5-1	TRBJ1-6	-	CASSLGDRVVNSPLHF
TRBV19	TRBJ2-3	-	CASSTRQAGFSTDTQYF
TRBV7-8	TRBJ1-1	-	CASSVGGEAFF
TRBV19	TRBJ1-2	-	CASSMGTGDRTNYGYTF
TRBV6-5	TRBJ2-7	once	CASSYSGVSGAGEQYF
TRBV7-9	TRBJ2-5	-	CASSSRDRGETQYF
TRBV9	TRBJ2-7	-	CASSVEDERGGEQYF
TRBV6-2/TRBV6-3	TRBJ2-1	-	CASSRTQEDEQFF
TRBV13	TRBJ1-2	-	CASSIRRDSGGYTF
TRBV7-9	TRBJ1-2	-	CASSLTLGGTAGGYTF
TRBV6-1	TRBJ2-2	-	CASSGIGAGTANTGELFF
TRBV3-1/TRBV3-2	TRBJ1-2	-	CASSRQSGGAYYGYTF
TRBV4-3	TRBJ1-4	-	CASSQEQNIATNEKLFF
TRBV10-3	TRBJ1-4	few	CAISDWADNNEKLFF
TRBV18	TRBJ2-7	-	CASSPIQAGTSKGEQYF
TRBV7-3	TRBJ2-1	once	CASSPLPSGDYNEQFF
TRBV7-2	TRBJ1-5	-	CASSPLGYSNQPQHF
TRBV13	TRBJ1-1	-	CASSPRGAMNTEAFF